A selection of T cell receptor beta chains follows, all from one sample in a study of T-cell reconstitution after alpha-beta-depleted transplantation in children. Via MiXCR, TCRdb re-called the PCR reads, giving one row per CDR3 protein. The sample records over 70,000 distinct CDR3 sequences, 12% being singletons. The sequencing here drew on PBMCs from the stem cell graft donor, taken from the stem cell graft. All receptors come from a human donor who donated a stem cell graft to a child with inherited bone marrow failure. The CDR3 runs from the conserved cysteine through the conserved F or W. A D gene is named only where the DNA matches it firmly. A clone size is listed for some rows: how often the clone was seen (once, few, many), or a class if it is expanded.

TRBJ2-7	many	TRBV27	TRBD2	CATGRTYEQYF	TGTGCCACCGGGAGGACCTACGAGCAGTACTTC
TRBJ2-7	many	TRBV2	TRBD2	CAFLGGTYEQYF	TGTGCCTTCCTCGGGGGGACTTACGAGCAGTACTTC
TRBJ2-5	.	TRBV6-2/TRBV6-3	TRBD1	CASSYLLLQGAGETQYF	TGTGCCAGCAGTTACTTGCTCCTCCAGGGGGCCGGGGAGACCCAGTACTTC
TRBJ2-7	many	TRBV5-1	TRBD2	CASSPMTSGNYEQYF	TGCGCCAGCAGCCCGATGACTAGCGGGAACTACGAGCAGTACTTC
TRBJ1-1	.	TRBV18	.	CASSPTSTLNTEAFF	TGTGCCAGCTCACCGACATCCACCCTGAACACTGAAGCTTTCTTT
TRBJ1-2	many	TRBV14	.	CASSQDVSNYGYTF	TGTGCCAGCAGCCAAGATGTTTCTAACTATGGCTACACCTTC
TRBJ1-1	many	TRBV29-1	.	CSVLREGEYTEAFF	TGCAGCGTGCTGAGGGAGGGAGAGTACACTGAAGCTTTCTTT
TRBJ1-1	many	TRBV4-3	.	CASSQDRENTEAFF	TGCGCCAGCAGCCAAGATAGGGAGAACACTGAAGCTTTCTTT
TRBJ2-7	many	TRBV6-1	.	CASSARGYEQYF	TGTGCCAGCAGTGCGAGAGGGTACGAGCAGTACTTC
TRBJ2-1	many	TRBV27	TRBD2	CASSLLASGTDEQFF	TGTGCCAGCAGTTTATTGGCTAGCGGGACTGATGAGCAGTTCTTC
TRBJ1-1	many	TRBV3-1	.	CASSHVGPPGSAFF	TGTGCCAGCAGCCACGTGGGGCCTCCGGGCAGTGCTTTCTTT
TRBJ2-3	few	TRBV20-1	TRBD2	CSARDISGRAGVDTQYF	TGCAGTGCTAGAGATATCAGCGGGAGGGCCGGGGTGGATACGCAGTATTTT
TRBJ2-2	many	TRBV29-1	.	CSVEAQGRTGELFF	TGCAGCGTTGAAGCCCAGGGACGGACCGGGGAGCTGTTTTTT
TRBJ2-5	few	TRBV7-3	.	CASSPGVRRQETQYF	TGTGCCAGCAGCCCGGGAGTTCGGAGGCAAGAGACCCAGTACTTC
TRBJ1-1	many	TRBV28	.	CASFMRPSEAFF	TGTGCCAGCTTTATGCGGCCCTCTGAAGCTTTCTTT
TRBJ2-3	.	TRBV18	.	CASSPEDHTDTQYF	TGTGCCAGCTCACCAGAAGACCACACAGATACGCAGTATTTT